The rows below give T cell receptor beta chains drawn from one sample of a study of T-cell reconstitution after alpha-beta-depleted transplantation in children. Each CDR3 protein is one row after TCRdb ran MiXCR on the PCR reads. The table shows approximately 350,000 distinct CDR3 sequences, with roughly 15% occurring only once. The source material was PBMCs, sampled from the stem cell graft. The receptors shown here come from a human donor who donated a stem cell graft to a child with Fanconi anemia. Both conserved end residues are part of each CDR3. Fields, in order: V gene, clone size, D gene, J gene, CDR3 protein, CDR3 DNA. The D gene is left open where the match is weak. Part of the rows lack a size; the others show once, few, many or a class for expanded clones.

v_gene: TRBV15; abundance: -; d_gene: -; j_gene: TRBJ2-6; CDR3aa: CATTPIASGANVLTF; CDR3nt: TGTGCCACCACCCCAATAGCATCTGGGGCCAACGTCCTGACTTTC
v_gene: TRBV5-1; abundance: -; d_gene: -; j_gene: TRBJ2-5; CDR3aa: CASSLAHERETQYF; CDR3nt: TGCGCCAGCAGCTTGGCCCACGAAAGAGAGACCCAGTACTTC
v_gene: TRBV29-1; abundance: many; d_gene: -; j_gene: TRBJ1-1; CDR3aa: CSVWDGDTEAFF; CDR3nt: TGCAGCGTTTGGGACGGTGACACTGAAGCTTTCTTT
v_gene: TRBV4-3; abundance: few; d_gene: -; j_gene: TRBJ1-2; CDR3aa: CASSQDPGFNYGYTF; CDR3nt: TGCGCCAGCAGCCAAGATCCAGGGTTCAACTATGGCTACACCTTC
v_gene: TRBV30; abundance: few; d_gene: TRBD1; j_gene: TRBJ2-2; CDR3aa: CARRQGEVTGELFF; CDR3nt: TGTGCCAGAAGACAGGGTGAGGTCACCGGGGAGCTGTTTTTT
v_gene: TRBV18; abundance: few; d_gene: -; j_gene: TRBJ1-5; CDR3aa: CASSPSQGIGGINQPQHF; CDR3nt: TGTGCCAGCTCTCCCAGCCAGGGGATAGGGGGTATCAATCAGCCCCAGCATTTT
v_gene: TRBV13; abundance: many; d_gene: -; j_gene: TRBJ1-1; CDR3aa: CASSYDWGEAFF; CDR3nt: TGTGCCAGCAGCTATGACTGGGGTGAAGCTTTCTTT
v_gene: TRBV6-5; abundance: many; d_gene: -; j_gene: TRBJ1-3; CDR3aa: CASSYEGVSGNTIYF; CDR3nt: TGTGCCAGCAGTTACGAGGGGGTATCTGGAAACACCATATATTTT
v_gene: TRBV5-1; abundance: many; d_gene: -; j_gene: TRBJ2-2; CDR3aa: CASSLQGVESGELFF; CDR3nt: TGCGCCAGCAGCCTACAGGGTGTAGAATCCGGGGAGCTGTTTTTT
v_gene: TRBV18; abundance: -; d_gene: TRBD2; j_gene: TRBJ2-7; CDR3aa: CASSPLPTSGAFYEQYF; CDR3nt: TGTGCCAGCTCACCCCTCCCGACTAGCGGGGCCTTCTACGAGCAGTACTTC
v_gene: TRBV7-9; abundance: -; d_gene: -; j_gene: TRBJ1-1; CDR3aa: CAGGGTEAFF; CDR3nt: TGTGCCGGGGGGGGCACTGAAGCTTTCTTT
v_gene: TRBV12-3/TRBV12-4; abundance: -; d_gene: -; j_gene: TRBJ1-1; CDR3aa: CASSSPGRGYTEAFF; CDR3nt: TGTGCCAGCAGTTCCCCGGGGAGGGGATACACTGAAGCTTTCTTT
v_gene: TRBV5-5; abundance: many; d_gene: -; j_gene: TRBJ1-2; CDR3aa: CASSRVVRGNYGYTF; CDR3nt: TGTGCCAGCAGCCGGGTCGTTAGGGGAAACTATGGCTACACCTTC
v_gene: TRBV11-2; abundance: many; d_gene: -; j_gene: TRBJ2-7; CDR3aa: CASSLVVSGSIYEQYF; CDR3nt: TGTGCCAGCAGCTTAGTCGTTTCCGGGAGTATCTACGAGCAGTACTTC
v_gene: TRBV12-3/TRBV12-4; abundance: few; d_gene: -; j_gene: TRBJ1-5; CDR3aa: CASSLGARREKPQHF; CDR3nt: TGTGCCAGCAGTTTAGGAGCGAGGAGGGAGAAGCCCCAGCATTTT
v_gene: TRBV4-3; abundance: many; d_gene: TRBD2; j_gene: TRBJ2-2; CDR3aa: CASSQGEAGAYTGELFF; CDR3nt: TGCGCCAGCAGCCAAGGGGAAGCGGGGGCCTACACCGGGGAGCTGTTTTTT
v_gene: TRBV11-2; abundance: -; d_gene: -; j_gene: TRBJ1-6; CDR3aa: CASSLTGSPLHF; CDR3nt: TGTGCCAGCAGCTTAACAGGTTCACCCCTCCACTTT
v_gene: TRBV5-1; abundance: -; d_gene: TRBD1; j_gene: TRBJ2-6; CDR3aa: CASSDAGTGNVLTF; CDR3nt: TGCGCCAGCAGCGATGCCGGGACAGGCAACGTCCTGACTTTC
v_gene: TRBV5-1; abundance: few; d_gene: -; j_gene: TRBJ2-3; CDR3aa: CASSLAGQGGDTQYF; CDR3nt: TGCGCCAGCAGCTTGGCCGGGCAGGGTGGAGATACGCAGTATTTT
v_gene: TRBV7-9; abundance: few; d_gene: TRBD2; j_gene: TRBJ2-1; CDR3aa: CASGSSGDEQFF; CDR3nt: TGTGCCAGCGGGAGTAGCGGGGATGAGCAGTTCTTC
v_gene: TRBV12-3/TRBV12-4; abundance: many; d_gene: -; j_gene: TRBJ1-2; CDR3aa: CASSLYGSGYTF; CDR3nt: TGTGCCAGCAGCTTATATGGATCGGGCTACACCTTC
v_gene: TRBV20-1; abundance: -; d_gene: -; j_gene: TRBJ1-1; CDR3aa: CSASTGRTEAFF; CDR3nt: TGCAGTGCTTCCACAGGGCGCACTGAAGCTTTCTTT
v_gene: TRBV28; abundance: many; d_gene: -; j_gene: TRBJ1-2; CDR3aa: CASSTILGYTF; CDR3nt: TGTGCCAGCAGTACGATATTGGGCTACACCTTC
v_gene: TRBV6-2/TRBV6-3; abundance: -; d_gene: -; j_gene: TRBJ2-3; CDR3aa: CASTLTGHGADTQYF; CDR3nt: TGTGCCAGCACCCTCACGGGACACGGTGCAGATACGCAGTATTTT
v_gene: TRBV18; abundance: few; d_gene: -; j_gene: TRBJ1-2; CDR3aa: CASSPGQELFYGYTF; CDR3nt: TGTGCCAGCTCACCTGGGCAGGAGCTCTTCTATGGCTACACCTTC
v_gene: TRBV24-1; abundance: few; d_gene: TRBD1; j_gene: TRBJ2-5; CDR3aa: CATSDRQGQETQYF; CDR3nt: TGTGCCACCAGTGACCGACAGGGCCAAGAGACCCAGTACTTC
v_gene: TRBV10-3; abundance: -; d_gene: TRBD1; j_gene: TRBJ1-1; CDR3aa: CAISGTGVEAFF; CDR3nt: TGTGCCATCAGCGGGACAGGTGTTGAAGCTTTCTTT
v_gene: TRBV5-8; abundance: few; d_gene: TRBD1; j_gene: TRBJ1-5; CDR3aa: CASSRQGSTQPQHF; CDR3nt: TGTGCCAGCAGCCGACAGGGCAGCACTCAGCCCCAGCATTTT
v_gene: TRBV5-1; abundance: many; d_gene: -; j_gene: TRBJ2-1; CDR3aa: CASSPREAGSNEQFF; CDR3nt: TGCGCCAGCAGCCCTAGGGAGGCCGGATCAAATGAGCAGTTCTTC
v_gene: TRBV7-8; abundance: -; d_gene: -; j_gene: TRBJ1-2; CDR3aa: CASSAINRDPNYGYTF; CDR3nt: TGTGCCAGCAGCGCGATTAACCGGGACCCTAACTATGGCTACACCTTC
v_gene: TRBV2; abundance: many; d_gene: -; j_gene: TRBJ2-1; CDR3aa: CASSPQQGEQFF; CDR3nt: TGTGCCAGCAGCCCCCAACAGGGAGAGCAGTTCTTC
v_gene: TRBV5-1; abundance: -; d_gene: -; j_gene: TRBJ1-1; CDR3aa: CASSLDQGAITEAFF; CDR3nt: TGCGCCAGCAGCTTGGATCAAGGGGCAATCACTGAAGCTTTCTTT
v_gene: TRBV2; abundance: few; d_gene: -; j_gene: TRBJ1-2; CDR3aa: CASSESRGEGYTF; CDR3nt: TGTGCCAGCAGTGAGAGCAGGGGTGAAGGCTACACCTTC